This T cell receptor beta chain emerged from a study of shared clonotypes between healthy human individuals. Study context: CD4 naive and memory got three plates each, CD8 naive two, CD8 memory one.

V shed 4 bases, J shed 0 bases, and the junction held 8 bases outside the gene matches. The germline V gene encodes CDR1 MDHEN and CDR2 SYDVKM. This CDR3 is built from 17 residues. A word on this clone: Its cognate antigen is unknown.

The assay was immunoSEQ multiplex PCR, and TCRdb's table has in-frame clones only and misses some. The sample gives roughly 680,000 clones, 72% of which show up once; about 1.8% is in the top ten. General observations from the study: Sampling included only blood; tissue repertoires likely differ. Larger richness was generally estimated for naive than memory subsets.

Sequenced sample: memory CD4+ T cells sorted from blood. Indicated subset: CD45RA-negative fraction. This receptor was obtained from a woman in her thirties in good health. The chain links TRBV28 to TRBJ1-1, with 10 nucleotides matching TRBD1. CDR3 in amino acids: CASSSRDRGSMNTEAFF. CDR3 nucleotide sequence: TGTGCCAGCAGTTCCCGGGACAGGGGCTCAATGAACACTGAAGCTTTCTTT.